This T cell receptor (beta chain) was found in a study of identical twins. A few counts support this clonotype. One entry per CDR3 protein results from TCRdb running MiXCR on the 5' RACE reads. The sample gives roughly 770,000 distinct CDR3 sequences, approximately 18% of which show up once; under 15% is in the top ten. V dropped 2 bases and J dropped 6 bases, with 2 bases sitting between them. Germline lookup yields CDR1 LGHDT and CDR2 YNNKEL (reference sequence). The CDR3 consists of 12 residues. These data are also associated with another study on T cells expressing NK-cell markers. From that report: Among eight sequenced donors, seven carried HCMV seropositivity while one was seronegative. Nothing established the HCMV specificity of expanded NKG2C+ T cell clones.

The chain joins TRBV3-1 to TRBJ1-6, with D uncertain. Sequenced sample: PBMCs. The source is a woman younger than 30 in good health. CDR3 nucleotide sequence: TGTGCCAGCAGCCAAATTAATTCACCCCTCCACTTT. Translation: CASSQINSPLHF.